This is a list of T cell receptor beta chains from one sample in a study of metastatic and nonmetastatic thyroid tumors. TCRdb re-called the PCR reads with MiXCR. The sample lists more than 20,000 clones, 10% to 15% occurring once. The sample was blood. Receptor source: a female donor with papillary thyroid cancer or a benign thyroid nodule (not recorded which). Some clones in this sample may be carry-over from other donors' samples. The conserved cysteine and the conserved F or W are not part of the CDR3 here. Expanded clones get a size class; other rows say once, few or many, or leave the size out.

ASSQDYRVNQPQH | 13 | many | TRBV4-1
ASNTRGMETQY | 11 | many | TRBV7-6
ASSRVLLDRKQY | 12 | many | TRBV6-2/TRBV6-3
ASSYMPGQGALGRGYT | 16 | many | TRBV5-1
ASSSADTQY | 9 | many | TRBV7-2
ASSLSWGSPGH | 11 | many | TRBV5-6
ASSQGELYEQY | 11 | many | TRBV3-1
ASSKSGTGAQGYT | 13 | many | TRBV19
ASSAGQGSGYT | 11 | many | TRBV7-9
ANSGGQGEKLF | 11 | many | TRBV10-3
ASSATSSYEQY | 11 | many | TRBV10-2
ASSSSGRGNEQF | 12 | medium-sized | TRBV11-3
ASSSERGLRSPLH | 13 | many | TRBV7-6
ASSLEVFPTTDTQY | 14 | many | TRBV11-2
SARGLGGSSYNEQF | 14 | . | TRBV20-1
ASSTVGAKGQF | 11 | . | TRBV19
ASNSFFSYNEQF | 12 | many | TRBV6-1
ASSLGGIKQF | 10 | many | TRBV5-1
ASSIEDRVGTEAF | 13 | many | TRBV19
ASSFVTSGSGVYEQY | 15 | many | TRBV28
ASRPPGGTEAF | 11 | many | TRBV12-3/TRBV12-4
ASSPGLAGGPAVNEQF | 16 | many | TRBV18
ASSQFIGDEQF | 11 | many | TRBV4-3
ASSILEGGFTDTQY | 14 | . | TRBV19
ASSQEWRAYNEQF | 13 | many | TRBV4-3
ASSDLNTGELF | 11 | many | TRBV6-4
SASDRINTEAF | 11 | . | TRBV20-1
ATSPGQTTNEKLF | 13 | few | TRBV10-3
ASSQDLEGGTYEQY | 14 | many | TRBV4-2
SASTGTSGRETQY | 13 | many | TRBV20-1
ASRLGQLGTDTQY | 13 | many | TRBV7-9
ASSVYGTPTDTQY | 13 | many | TRBV9
ASTIDNHSGNTIY | 13 | many | TRBV6-1
ASSPFMSSYNEQS | 13 | many | TRBV9
ASSLFGSANYGYT | 13 | many | TRBV6-1
ASSYSLLKETQY | 12 | many | TRBV6-5
ASSFGVHYGYT | 11 | many | TRBV28
ASSLNGGFTEAF | 12 | many | TRBV7-3
ASSLGGGPADTQY | 13 | . | TRBV11-2
SAKDSNQPQH | 10 | medium-sized | TRBV20-1
ASSISSGVYNEQF | 13 | medium-sized | TRBV19
ASTERRRNTEAF | 12 | many | TRBV19
ASSTRQGTTYEQY | 13 | many | TRBV4-1
SASEGAGNTIY | 11 | many | TRBV20-1
SARAQGYHNQPQH | 13 | many | TRBV20-1
ASSRGTGAYNEQF | 13 | many | TRBV7-9
SAGQGQSSYNEQF | 13 | many | TRBV20-1
ASTATGEDYNEQF | 13 | many | TRBV3-1
ASSLRAMGAYGELF | 14 | many | TRBV5-1
ASSKDRNEQY | 10 | many | TRBV19
ASSLESGRWGEQF | 13 | few | TRBV5-4
SAVNTDTQY | 9 | many | TRBV20-1
ASSPRGDSSYNEQF | 14 | medium-sized | TRBV5-1
ASSYSTGVTDTQY | 13 | many | TRBV6-6
ASSDPGQGAFSYEQH | 15 | few | TRBV6-1
SVEFSSGPYEQY | 12 | many | TRBV29-1
AWGVEGDTQY | 10 | . | TRBV30
ASSRGQVEETQY | 12 | many | TRBV7-9